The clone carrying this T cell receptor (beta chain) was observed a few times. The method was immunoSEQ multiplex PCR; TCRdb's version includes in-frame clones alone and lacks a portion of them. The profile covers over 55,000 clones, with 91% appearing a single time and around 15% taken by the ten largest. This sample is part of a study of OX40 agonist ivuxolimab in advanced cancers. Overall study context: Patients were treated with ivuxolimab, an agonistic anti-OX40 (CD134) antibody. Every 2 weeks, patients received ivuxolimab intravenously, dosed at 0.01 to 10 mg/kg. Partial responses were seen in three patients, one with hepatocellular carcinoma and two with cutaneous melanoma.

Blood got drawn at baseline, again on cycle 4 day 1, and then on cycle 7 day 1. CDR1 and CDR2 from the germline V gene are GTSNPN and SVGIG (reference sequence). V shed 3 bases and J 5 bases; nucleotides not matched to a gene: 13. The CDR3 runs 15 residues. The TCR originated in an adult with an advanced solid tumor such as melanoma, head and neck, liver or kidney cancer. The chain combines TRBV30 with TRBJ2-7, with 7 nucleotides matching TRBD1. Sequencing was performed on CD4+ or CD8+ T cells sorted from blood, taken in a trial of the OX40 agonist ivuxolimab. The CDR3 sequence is CAWSAPGQLINEQYF. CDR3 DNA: TGTGCCTGGAGCGCCCCGGGACAGCTCATCAACGAGCAGTACTTC. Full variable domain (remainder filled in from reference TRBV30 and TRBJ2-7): SQTIHQWPATLVQPVGSPLSLECTVEGTSNPNLYWYRQAAGRGLQLLFYSVGIGQISSEVPQNLSASRPQDRQFILSSKKLLLSDSGFYLCAWSAPGQLINEQYFGPGTRLTVT.